The T cell receptor (beta chain) under discussion was sequenced for a study of cytomegalovirus exposure and HLA in healthy donors. The length of the CDR3 is 16 residues. The J segment lost 5 bases and the V segment lost 4 bases, leaving 11 bases of the junction unmatched. CDR1 is SGDLS and CDR2 is YYNGEE in the germline V gene. At sampling all donors were nominally healthy, likely with unrecorded immune exposures. Comment on this clone: The antigen is undetermined.

Whole-study findings and limits: A later analysis found most CMV-associated TCR beta chains apparently HLA-restricted. For most subjects, TCR beta sequences were reported to predict HLA-A and HLA-B alleles with accuracy. With later analysis, a missense DCLRE1C variant became linked to TCR beta V- and J-gene trimming.

Amplification used 60 Vbeta primers and 13 Jbeta primers. Libraries were prepared by immunoSEQ multiplex PCR; TCRdb keeps only in-frame clonotypes and omits some of them. The sample records fewer than 350,000 clones, 80% to 90% being singletons. The specimen was PBMCs. This TCR came from a woman under 30 in good health and CMV-seronegative. This sequence joins TRBV9 and TRBJ1-4, with TRBD1 matching 7 bases. The CDR3 nucleotides are TGTGCCAGCAGCCCCCGCTCCGGGACAGCCAATGAAAAACTGTTTTTT. Translated, it gives CASSPRSGTANEKLFF.